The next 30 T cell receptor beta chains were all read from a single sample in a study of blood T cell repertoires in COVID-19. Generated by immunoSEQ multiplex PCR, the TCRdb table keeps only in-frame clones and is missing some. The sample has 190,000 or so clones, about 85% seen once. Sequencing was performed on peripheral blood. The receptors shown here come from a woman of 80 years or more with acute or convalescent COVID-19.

The CDR3 sequence: CASSPRAYDQPQHF. The CDR3 DNA follows: TGTGCCAGCTCACCCAGGGCCTACGATCAGCCCCAGCATTTT. The V gene is TRBV3-1 (or the pseudogene TRBV3-2), the J gene TRBJ1-5, with D tentatively TRBD1 (5 bases). Germline CDR1 and CDR2: LGHDT and YNNKEL (reference sequence). The length of the CDR3 is 14 residues. V lost 8 bases and J lost 5, with 16 bases in between.

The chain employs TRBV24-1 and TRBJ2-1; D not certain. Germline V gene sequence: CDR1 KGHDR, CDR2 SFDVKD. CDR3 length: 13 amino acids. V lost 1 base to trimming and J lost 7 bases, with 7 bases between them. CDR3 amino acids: CATSDFFGNEQFF. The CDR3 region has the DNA TGTGCCACCAGTGATTTCTTCGGGAATGAGCAGTTCTTC.

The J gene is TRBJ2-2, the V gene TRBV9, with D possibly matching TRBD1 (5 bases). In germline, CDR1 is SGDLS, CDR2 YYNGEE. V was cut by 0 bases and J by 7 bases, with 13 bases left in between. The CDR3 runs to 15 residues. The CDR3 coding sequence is TGTGCCAGCAGCGTAGTGGGGCCCAGAGGCGGGGAGCTGTTTTTT. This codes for CASSVVGPRGGELFF.

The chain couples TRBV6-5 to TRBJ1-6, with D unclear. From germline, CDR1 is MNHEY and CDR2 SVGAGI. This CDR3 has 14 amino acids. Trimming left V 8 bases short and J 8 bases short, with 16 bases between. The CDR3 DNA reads TGTGCCAGCGCGCCCCGTGGGCGCGATTCACCCCTCCACTTT. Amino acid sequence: CASAPRGRDSPLHF.

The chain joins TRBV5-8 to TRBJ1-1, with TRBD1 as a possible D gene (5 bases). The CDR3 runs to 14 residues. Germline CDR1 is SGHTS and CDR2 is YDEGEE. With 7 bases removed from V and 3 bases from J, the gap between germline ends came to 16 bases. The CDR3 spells CASAFQGLDTEAFF. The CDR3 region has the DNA TGTGCCAGCGCTTTCCAGGGTCTCGACACTGAAGCTTTCTTT.

CDR3 region: CASSVAGGRGETQYF. In nucleotides, the CDR3 is TGTGCCAGCAGCGTAGCGGGGGGCCGGGGGGAGACCCAGTACTTC. The gene calls are TRBV9 and TRBJ2-5; a weak D match, TRBD2 (7 bases). Germline-derived CDR1 and CDR2 are SGDLS and YYNGEE. V was trimmed by 0 bases and J by 5 bases, leaving 14 bases between them. The CDR3 contains 15 residues.

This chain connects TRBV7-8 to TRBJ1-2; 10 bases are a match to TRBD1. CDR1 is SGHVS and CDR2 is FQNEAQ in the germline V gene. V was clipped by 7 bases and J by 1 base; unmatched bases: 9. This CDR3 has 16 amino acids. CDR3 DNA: TGTGCCAGCAACACGGGACAGGGGACTCATAACTATGGCTACACCTTC. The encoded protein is CASNTGQGTHNYGYTF.

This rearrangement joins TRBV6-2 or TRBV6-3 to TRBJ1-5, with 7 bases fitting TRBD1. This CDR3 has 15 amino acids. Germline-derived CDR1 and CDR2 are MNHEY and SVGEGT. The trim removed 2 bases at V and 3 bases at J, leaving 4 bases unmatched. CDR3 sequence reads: CASSYQTGFNQPQHF. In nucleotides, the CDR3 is TGTGCCAGCAGTTACCAGACAGGGTTCAATCAGCCCCAGCATTTT.

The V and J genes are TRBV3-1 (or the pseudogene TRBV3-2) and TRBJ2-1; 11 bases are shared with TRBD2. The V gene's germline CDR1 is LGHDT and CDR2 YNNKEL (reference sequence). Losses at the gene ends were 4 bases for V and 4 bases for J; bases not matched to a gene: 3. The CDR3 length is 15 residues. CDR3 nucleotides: TGTGCCAGCAGCCTGCGACTAGCGGGGTACAATGAGCAGTTCTTC. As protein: CASSLRLAGYNEQFF.

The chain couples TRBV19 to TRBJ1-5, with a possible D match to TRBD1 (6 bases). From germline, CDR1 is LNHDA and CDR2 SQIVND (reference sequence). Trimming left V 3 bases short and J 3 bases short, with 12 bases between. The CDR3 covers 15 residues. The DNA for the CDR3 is TGTGCCAGTAGTATCACCGCAGGGGACAATCAGCCCCAGCATTTT. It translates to CASSITAGDNQPQHF. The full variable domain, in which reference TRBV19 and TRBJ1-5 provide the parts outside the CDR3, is DGGITQSPKYLFRKEGQNVTLSCEQNLNHDAMYWYRQDPGQGLRLIYYSQIVNDFQKGDIAEGYSVSREKKESFPLTVTSAQKNPTAFYLCASSITAGDNQPQHFGDGTRLSIL.

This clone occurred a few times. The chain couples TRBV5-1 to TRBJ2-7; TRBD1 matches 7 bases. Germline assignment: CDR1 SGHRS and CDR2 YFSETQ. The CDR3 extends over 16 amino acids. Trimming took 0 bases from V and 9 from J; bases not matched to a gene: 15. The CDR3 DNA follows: TGCGCCAGCAGCTTGGGTTACAATGACAGGGAGAGGGCGCAGTACTTC. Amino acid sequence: CASSLGYNDRERAQYF. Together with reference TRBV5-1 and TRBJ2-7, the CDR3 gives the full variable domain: KAGVTQTPRYLIKTRGQQVTLSCSPISGHRSVSWYQQTPGQGLQFLFEYFSETQRNKGNFPGRFSGRQFSNSRSEMNVSTLELGDSALYLCASSLGYNDRERAQYFGPGTRLTVT.

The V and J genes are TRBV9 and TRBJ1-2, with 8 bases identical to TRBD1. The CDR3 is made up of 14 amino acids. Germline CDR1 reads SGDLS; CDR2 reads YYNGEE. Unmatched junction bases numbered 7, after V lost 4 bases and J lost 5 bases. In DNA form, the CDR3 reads TGTGCCAGCAGCAGGGGGACAGGTTTATATGGCTACACCTTC. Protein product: CASSRGTGLYGYTF.

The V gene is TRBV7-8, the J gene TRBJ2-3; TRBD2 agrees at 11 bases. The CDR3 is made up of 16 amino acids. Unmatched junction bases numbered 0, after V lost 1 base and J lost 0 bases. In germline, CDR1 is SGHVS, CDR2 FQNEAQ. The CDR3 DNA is TGTGCCAGCAGCTTAGTAGCGGGAGGGAGCACAGATACGCAGTATTTT. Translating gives CASSLVAGGSTDTQYF.

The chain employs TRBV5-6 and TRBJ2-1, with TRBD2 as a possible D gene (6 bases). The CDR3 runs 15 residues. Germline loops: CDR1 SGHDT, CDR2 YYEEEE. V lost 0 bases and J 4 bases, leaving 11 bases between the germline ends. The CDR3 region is CASSLGDLAYNEQFF. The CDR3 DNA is TGTGCCAGCAGCTTGGGGGATCTAGCGTACAATGAGCAGTTCTTC.

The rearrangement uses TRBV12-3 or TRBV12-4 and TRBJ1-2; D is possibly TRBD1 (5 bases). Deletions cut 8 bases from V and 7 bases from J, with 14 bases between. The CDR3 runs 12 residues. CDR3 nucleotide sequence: TGTGCCAGCTCTTCCGGGGGGATTGGCTACACCTTC. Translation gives CASSSGGIGYTF.

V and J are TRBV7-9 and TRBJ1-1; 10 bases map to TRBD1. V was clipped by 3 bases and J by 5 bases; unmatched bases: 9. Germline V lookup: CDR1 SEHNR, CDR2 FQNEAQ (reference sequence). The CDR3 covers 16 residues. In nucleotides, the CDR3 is TGTGCCAGCAGCTTTCCCCAGGACAGGGGGGGGACTGAAGCTTTCTTT. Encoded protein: CASSFPQDRGGTEAFF.

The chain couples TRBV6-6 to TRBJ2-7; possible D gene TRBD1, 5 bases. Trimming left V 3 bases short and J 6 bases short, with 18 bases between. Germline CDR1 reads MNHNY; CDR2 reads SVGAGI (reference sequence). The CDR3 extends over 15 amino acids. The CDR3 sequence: CASSYQQSTGGEQYF. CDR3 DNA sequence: TGTGCCAGCAGTTATCAACAATCTACAGGCGGCGAGCAGTACTTC.

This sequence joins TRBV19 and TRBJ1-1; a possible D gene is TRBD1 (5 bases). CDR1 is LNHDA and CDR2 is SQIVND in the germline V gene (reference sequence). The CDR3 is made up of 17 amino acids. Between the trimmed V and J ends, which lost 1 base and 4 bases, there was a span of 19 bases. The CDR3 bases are TGTGCCAGTAGTATAGGGGCAAGGGGTACCGTGGGCACTGAAGCTTTCTTT. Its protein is CASSIGARGTVGTEAFF.

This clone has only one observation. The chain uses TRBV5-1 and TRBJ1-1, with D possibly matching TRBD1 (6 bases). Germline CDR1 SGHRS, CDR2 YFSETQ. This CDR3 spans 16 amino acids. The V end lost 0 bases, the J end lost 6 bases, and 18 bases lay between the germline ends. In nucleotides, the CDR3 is TGCGCCAGCAGCTTGGGGCCCGGGGAGGGGGGCGCTGAAGCTTTCTTT. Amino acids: CASSLGPGEGGAEAFF.

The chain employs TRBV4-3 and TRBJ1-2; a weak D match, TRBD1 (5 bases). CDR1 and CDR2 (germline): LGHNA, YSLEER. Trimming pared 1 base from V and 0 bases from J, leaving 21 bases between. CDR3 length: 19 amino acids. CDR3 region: CASSQALFRRGTPNYGYTF. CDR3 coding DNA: TGCGCCAGCAGCCAAGCCCTCTTCAGGCGGGGGACCCCTAACTATGGCTACACCTTC.

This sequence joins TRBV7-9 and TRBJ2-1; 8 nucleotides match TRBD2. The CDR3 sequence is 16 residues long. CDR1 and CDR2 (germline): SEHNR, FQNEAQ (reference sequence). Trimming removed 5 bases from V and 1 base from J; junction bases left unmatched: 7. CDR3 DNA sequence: TGTGCCAGCAGCACCCAAGCGGGAGTGTCCTACAATGAGCAGTTCTTC. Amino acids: CASSTQAGVSYNEQFF. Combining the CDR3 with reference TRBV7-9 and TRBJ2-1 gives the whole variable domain DTGVSQNPRHKITKRGQNVTFRCDPISEHNRLYWYRQTLGQGPEFLTYFQNEAQLEKSRLLSDRFSAERPKGSFSTLEIQRTEQGDSAMYLCASSTQAGVSYNEQFFGPGTRLTVL.

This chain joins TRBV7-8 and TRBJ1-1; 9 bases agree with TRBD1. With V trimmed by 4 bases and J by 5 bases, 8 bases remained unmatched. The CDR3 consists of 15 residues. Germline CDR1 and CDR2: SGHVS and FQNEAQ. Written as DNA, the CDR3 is TGTGCCAGCAGCTCAGGGACAGGGTTGGGAACTGAAGCTTTCTTT. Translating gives CASSSGTGLGTEAFF.

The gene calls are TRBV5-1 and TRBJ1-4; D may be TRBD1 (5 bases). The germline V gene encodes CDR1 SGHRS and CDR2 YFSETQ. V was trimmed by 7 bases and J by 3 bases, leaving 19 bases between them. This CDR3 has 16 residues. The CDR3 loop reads CASSPGGAISNEKLFF. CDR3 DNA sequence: TGCGCCAGCTCACCCGGGGGAGCTATTTCTAATGAAAAACTGTTTTTT.

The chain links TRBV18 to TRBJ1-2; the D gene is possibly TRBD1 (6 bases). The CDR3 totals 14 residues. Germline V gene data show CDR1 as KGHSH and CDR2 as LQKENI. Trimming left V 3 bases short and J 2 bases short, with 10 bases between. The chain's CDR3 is CASSPQGQNYGYTF. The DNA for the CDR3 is TGTGCCAGCTCACCGCAGGGACAAAACTATGGCTACACCTTC.

The DNA for the CDR3 is TGCGCCAGCAGCTTGGTGGGACAGGCGGGAGAGCAGTACTTC. It yields the protein CASSLVGQAGEQYF. The genes are TRBV5-1 and TRBJ2-7, with 8 bases lining up with TRBD1. V was pared by 0 bases and J by 7 bases, with 6 bases of the junction left unmatched. The CDR3 length is 14 residues. Looked up from germline, CDR1 is SGHRS and CDR2 is YFSETQ. Drawing the rest from reference TRBV5-1 and TRBJ2-7, the complete variable domain is KAGVTQTPRYLIKTRGQQVTLSCSPISGHRSVSWYQQTPGQGLQFLFEYFSETQRNKGNFPGRFSGRQFSNSRSEMNVSTLELGDSALYLCASSLVGQAGEQYFGPGTRLTVT.

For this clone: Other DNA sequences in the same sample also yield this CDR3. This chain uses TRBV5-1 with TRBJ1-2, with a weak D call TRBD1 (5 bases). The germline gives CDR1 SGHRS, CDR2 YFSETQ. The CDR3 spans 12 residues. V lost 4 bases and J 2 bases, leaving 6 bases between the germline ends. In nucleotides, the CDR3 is TGCGCCAGCAGCCCAGGGAACTATGGCTACACCTTC. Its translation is CASSPGNYGYTF.

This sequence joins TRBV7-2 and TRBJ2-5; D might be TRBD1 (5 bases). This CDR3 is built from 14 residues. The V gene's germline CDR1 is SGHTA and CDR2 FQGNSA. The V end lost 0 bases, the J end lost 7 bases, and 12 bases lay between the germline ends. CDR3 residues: CASSLAGPSGTQYF. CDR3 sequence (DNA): TGTGCCAGCAGCTTAGCGGGGCCAAGTGGGACCCAGTACTTC.

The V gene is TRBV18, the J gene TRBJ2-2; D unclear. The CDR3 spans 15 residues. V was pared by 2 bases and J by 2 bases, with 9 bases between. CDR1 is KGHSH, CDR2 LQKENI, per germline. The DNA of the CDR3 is TGTGCCAGCTCACCATCGAGGCCAAACACCGGGGAGCTGTTTTTT. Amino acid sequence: CASSPSRPNTGELFF.

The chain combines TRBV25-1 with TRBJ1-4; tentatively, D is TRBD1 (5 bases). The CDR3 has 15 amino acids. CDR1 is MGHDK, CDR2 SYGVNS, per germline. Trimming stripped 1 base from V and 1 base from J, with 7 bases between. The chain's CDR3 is CASSESQGTNEKLFF. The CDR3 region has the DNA TGTGCCAGCAGTGAATCTCAGGGAACTAATGAAAAACTGTTTTTT. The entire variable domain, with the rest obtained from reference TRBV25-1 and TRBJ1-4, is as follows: EADIYQTPRYLVIGTGKKITLECSQTMGHDKMYWYQQDPGMELHLIHYSYGVNSTEKGDLSSESTVSRIRTEHFPLTLESARPSHTSQYLCASSESQGTNEKLFFGSGTQLSVL.

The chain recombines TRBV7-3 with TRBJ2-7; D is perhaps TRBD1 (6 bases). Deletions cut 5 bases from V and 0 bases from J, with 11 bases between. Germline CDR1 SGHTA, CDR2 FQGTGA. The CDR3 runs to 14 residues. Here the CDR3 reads CASSLYRDSYEQYF. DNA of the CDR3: TGTGCCAGCAGCCTGTACAGGGACTCCTACGAGCAGTACTTC.